Presented here are 6 T cell receptor beta chains from one specimen sequenced in a study of Tregs in tolerant kidney transplant recipients. Some clones are missing from TCRdb's copy, which holds only in-frame ones; the method was immunoSEQ multiplex PCR. The sample has roughly 5,300 clones. Mixed chimerism was transient after nonmyeloablative marrow transplants from related graft donors. Sequenced material: CD4+ T cells from blood (PBMCs), taken roughly 14 months after the transplant. The receptor set was obtained from a human patient who received a combined kidney and bone marrow transplant. Some of these T cells may belong to the graft donor.

About this clone itself: The CDR3 goes on 3 residues after the read ends, and that part is filled in from the germline J gene. The genes are TRBV9 and TRBJ1-5; D unclear. The CDR3 sequence is 13 residues long. V was clipped by 3 bases and J by 1 base, with 5 bases between them. Germline lookup yields CDR1 SGDLS and CDR2 YYNGEE. CDR3 in amino acids: CASSATSNQPQHF. Partial CDR3 DNA: TGTGCCAGCAGCGCCACAAGCAATCAGCCC.

This clone counts as medium-sized by frequency. The sequenced fragment ends 3 residues before the CDR3 boundary, so the rest is inferred from the germline J gene. This sequence joins TRBV15 and TRBJ2-3; 8 nucleotides match TRBD1. Per germline, CDR1 LNHNV and CDR2 YYDKDF (reference sequence). CDR3 length equals 15 residues. The ends lost 5 bases at V and 4 bases at J; junction bases unmatched: 8. CDR3 bases read: TGTGCCACCAGCGCGGGACAGGTTTTATCAGATACG. Amino acid sequence: CATSAGQVLSDT. The complete CDR3 protein is CATSAGQVLSDTQYF.

The covered CDR3 bases are TGTGCCAGCAGCCCTATAGCGGGAGCCACAGATACG. It codes for CASSPIAGATDT. The entire CDR3 protein is CASSPIAGATDTQYF. The chain uses TRBV7-2 and TRBJ2-3, with 9 bases identical to TRBD2. Read sequence stops 3 residues before the CDR3 end, and the germline J gene provides the missing end. This CDR3 comprises 15 residues. Germline lookup yields CDR1 SGHTA and CDR2 FQGNSA. Trimming at V came to 5 bases and at J to 2 bases, leaving 5 bases not matched to a gene.

Details on this clone: The DNA ends 3 residues before the CDR3 does, and the rest of the CDR3 is filled in from the germline J gene. The V gene is TRBV20-1, the J gene TRBJ2-7; 7 positions match TRBD2. The germline CDR1 and CDR2 sequences are DFQATT and SNEGSKA (reference sequence). Losses at the gene ends were 6 bases for V and 1 base for J; bases not matched to a gene: 21. CDR3 length: 18 amino acids. The DNA read from the CDR3 is TGCAGTGCGCGCGGGTGGGCAGTGCTAGCGGATTTTTCCTACGAG. The encoded protein is CSARGWAVLADFSYE. Given in full, the CDR3 is CSARGWAVLADFSYEQYF.

On this clone: The read is 3 residues too short to cover the CDR3 end, so that end is filled in from the germline J gene. V gene TRBV7-9 combines with J gene TRBJ2-3; 10 bases match TRBD2. J was trimmed by 4 bases and V by 5 bases; bases with no gene match: 6. The CDR3 sequence is 15 residues long. Germline lookup yields CDR1 SEHNR and CDR2 FQNEAQ (reference sequence). The part of the CDR3 DNA that was read is TGTGCCAGCAGCCAACAGCGGGGGGGGGCAGATACG. Translated: CASSQQRGGADT. The CDR3 in full is CASSQQRGGADTQYF.

This chain's CDR3 is CASSYGFGQPTDTQYF. The covered CDR3 bases are TGTGCCAGCAGTTATGGTTTTGGGCAGCCCACAGATACG. The chain recombines TRBV6-7 with TRBJ2-3, with D uncertain. Read coverage stops 3 residues before the CDR3 terminus; the germline J gene supplies the remainder. TRBV6-7 is recorded as an ORF, its role being uncertain. The CDR3 length is 16 residues. Trimming cost V 3 bases and J 2 bases, with 15 bases left between them.